Following are 23 T cell receptor beta chains from one sample sequenced in a study of molecular identifiers for immune sequencing clone quantification. TCRdb passed the PCR reads through MiXCR, listing each CDR3 protein once. The top ten clones hold about 0.74% of a sample with some 320,000 distinct CDR3 sequences, roughly 24% of them seen once. Sequenced material: naive CD8+ T cells from blood, with Jurkat cell RNA spiked in. As for subset: FACS-sorted CD8+CD4-CCR7+CD45RA+ naive T cells. These TCRs come from a human donor in good health. Some libraries in this study had Jurkat cell RNA spiked in.

This chain joins TRBV27 and TRBJ2-3; D unclear. V was pared by 5 bases and J by 0 bases, with 9 bases between. Germline V gives CDR1 MNHEY, CDR2 SMNVEV (reference sequence). The CDR3 loop spans 14 amino acids. In DNA form, the CDR3 reads TGTGCCAGCAGTCCCTCCACTAGCACAGATACGCAGTATTTT. This translates into CASSPSTSTDTQYF.

To note about this clonotype: A clone one base away is much larger, so this may be a read error. This chain joins TRBV6-6 and TRBJ1-2, with D possibly matching TRBD1 (6 bases). CDR3 size: 14 residues. The V and J ends lost 4 bases and 4 bases respectively, with 13 bases between them. The germline V gene has CDR1 MNHNY and CDR2 SVGAGI (reference sequence). The CDR3 DNA sequence: TGTGCCAGCAGTTCCGAGGGGGACGGCTATGGCTACACCTTC. It is translated as CASSSEGDGYGYTF.

This clonotype was observed many times. The chain joins TRBV2 to TRBJ1-5, with D possibly being TRBD1 (5 bases). This CDR3 region has 15 residues. Germline CDR1 and CDR2: SNHLY and FYNNEI. V was pared by 0 bases and J by 7 bases, with 13 bases between. The CDR3 bases are TGTGCCAGCAGTGAAGCGCGTGGGGGGGAACAGCCCCAGCATTTT. Translated, it gives CASSEARGGEQPQHF.

The table lists this clonotype with many counts. In DNA, the CDR3 is TGTGCCAGCAGCTTGGCCGGGACCACCTACGAGCAGTACTTC. Amino acids: CASSLAGTTYEQYF. The V call is TRBV5-6, the J call TRBJ2-7; tentatively, D is TRBD1 or TRBD2 (5 bases each). V was pared by 0 bases and J by 2 bases, with 9 bases between. The germline V gene encodes CDR1 SGHDT and CDR2 YYEEEE. The CDR3 covers 14 residues.

At least ten counts were recorded for this clonotype. The rearrangement joins TRBV7-2 to TRBJ2-1; D is unresolved. Germline CDR1 is SGHTA and CDR2 is FQGNSA. V lost 0 bases and J lost 9, with 9 bases in between. The CDR3 is made up of 13 amino acids. CDR3 region: CASSLAVVPEQFF. CDR3 coding DNA: TGTGCCAGCAGCTTAGCTGTCGTCCCTGAGCAGTTCTTC.

V and J are TRBV7-9 and TRBJ1-6; tentatively, D is TRBD1 (5 bases). The CDR3 length is 14 residues. Germline assignment: CDR1 SEHNR and CDR2 FQNEAQ (reference sequence). Between the trimmed V and J ends, which lost 4 bases and 8 bases, there was a span of 12 bases. Here the CDR3 DNA reads TGTGCCAGCAGCTCCGCCTTGGGGGATTCACCCCTCCACTTT. Translation gives CASSSALGDSPLHF.

This clonotype was detected many times. The rearrangement joins TRBV2 to TRBJ1-4; D is undetermined. CDR3 size: 14 residues. Trimming took off 8 bases at V and 8 bases at J, with 18 bases between the two ends. Germline CDR1 and CDR2: SNHLY and FYNNEI. CDR3 DNA sequence: TGTGCCAGCTCCATTGAATGGGGAGACGAAAAACTGTTTTTT. Amino acid sequence: CASSIEWGDEKLFF. The full variable domain, rest sourced from reference TRBV2 and TRBJ1-4, is EPEVTQTPSHQVTQMGQEVILRCVPISNHLYFYWYRQILGQKVEFLVSFYNNEISEKSEIFDDQFSVERPDGSNFTLKIRSTKLEDSAMYFCASSIEWGDEKLFFGSGTQLSVL.

Worth noting for this clonotype: The junction differs from germline at one of its ends, possibly a read error. CDR3 region: CAGSAPRTGVLTDTQYF. The CDR3, as DNA: TGTGCCGGCAGCGCCCCCCGGACAGGGGTACTTACAGATACGCAGTATTTT. The chain uses TRBV9 and TRBJ2-3; 9 positions match TRBD1. Per the germline V gene, CDR1 is SGDLS and CDR2 is YYNGEE. This CDR3 region has 17 residues.

As concerns this clonotype: A much larger clone lies a single base off, so this may be a read error. The chain recombines TRBV5-6 with TRBJ2-5; 13 bases map to TRBD2. CDR1 SGHDT and CDR2 YYEEEE come from the germline V gene. With V trimmed by 4 bases and J by 9 bases, 9 bases remained unmatched. The CDR3 runs to 15 residues. The CDR3 here is CASSLTSGGAAPQYF. In DNA form, the CDR3 reads TGTGCCAGCAGCCTTACTAGCGGGGGGGCTGCGCCCCAGTACTTC.

This clonotype was seen a handful of times. The J gene is TRBJ1-1, the V gene TRBV29-1; D remains ambiguous. Trimming pared 4 bases from V and 12 bases from J, leaving 18 bases between. Germline CDR1 SQVTM, CDR2 ANQGSEA. The CDR3 has 12 amino acids. The CDR3 region has the DNA TGCAGCGTTGTAGTCCGGCCGGGGTTGACTTTCTTT. This codes for CSVVVRPGLTFF.

This clonotype appeared a few times. The chain employs TRBV20-1 and TRBJ2-7; 13 bases fit TRBD2. There are 14 residues in the CDR3. The V gene end was trimmed by 6 bases and the J gene end by 7 bases; junction bases not matched to a gene: 9. Germline V gene data show CDR1 as DFQATT and CDR2 as SNEGSKA (reference sequence). CDR3 in amino acids: CSAPKLAGGREQYF. DNA of the CDR3: TGCAGTGCACCTAAACTAGCGGGAGGGCGTGAGCAGTACTTC.

This chain connects TRBV30 to TRBJ1-1, with unresolved D. The CDR3 runs 14 residues. The germline CDR1 and CDR2 sequences are GTSNPN and SVGIG (reference sequence). V was cut by 0 bases and J by 0 bases, with 8 bases left in between. The CDR3 DNA is TGTGCCTGGAGTGTTGTACTCATGAACACTGAAGCTTTCTTT. Amino acids: CAWSVVLMNTEAFF.

The chain links TRBV11-2 to TRBJ2-3; TRBD2 matches at 8 bases. Germline loops: CDR1 SGHAT, CDR2 FQNNGV. J gave up 3 bases and V 6 bases, and 17 bases lay outside the gene matches. The CDR3 is 18 residues long. The CDR3 nucleotides are TGTGCCAGCAGGTCCCATCACTCGGAGGGGACTAGGACAGATACGCAGTATTTT. Translated: CASRSHHSEGTRTDTQYF.

CDR3 protein: CSVAQGARTEAFF. DNA of the CDR3: TGCAGCGTTGCGCAGGGGGCGCGGACTGAAGCTTTCTTT. The genes are TRBV29-1 and TRBJ1-1, with TRBD1 identical over 8 bases. The CDR3 spans 13 residues. Germline trimming cut 4 bases from V and 5 bases from J; bases unmatched to any gene: 6. Germline V gives CDR1 SQVTM, CDR2 ANQGSEA.

This clonotype was detected many times. J is TRBJ2-7 and V is TRBV12-3 or TRBV12-4; D not certain. This CDR3 contains 12 residues. V was cut by 6 bases and J by 4 bases, with 10 bases left in between. As DNA, the CDR3 is TGTGCCAGCAGGTCCGTAGGTTACGAGCAGTACTTC. Protein product: CASRSVGYEQYF.

CDR3 loop: CASSTGQGRRVNSYEQYF. In nucleotides, the CDR3 is TGTGCCAGCAGTACCGGACAGGGTCGGAGGGTTAACTCCTACGAGCAGTACTTC. The V and J genes are TRBV27 and TRBJ2-7; 8 bases are shared with TRBD1. Germline CDR1 is MNHEY and CDR2 is SMNVEV (reference sequence). The CDR3 covers 18 residues. The V gene end was trimmed by 5 bases and the J gene end by 0 bases; junction bases not matched to a gene: 15.

Details on this clonotype: This may arise from a read error, as a much more abundant clone is one base away. The chain combines TRBV13 with TRBJ2-5; no firm D call. V was trimmed by 5 bases and J by 7 bases, leaving 17 bases between them. The germline V gene has CDR1 PRHDT and CDR2 FYEKMQ (reference sequence). The CDR3 runs to 14 residues. The CDR3 DNA reads TGTGCCAGCAGCCCCCGGTTAGAAAAAGGGACCCAGTACTTC. Translated: CASSPRLEKGTQYF.

This rearrangement joins TRBV27 to TRBJ1-5; D is ambiguous. The germline V gene encodes CDR1 MNHEY and CDR2 SMNVEV (reference sequence). With 8 bases removed from V and 4 bases from J, the gap between germline ends came to 9 bases. The CDR3 is 12 amino acids. This CDR3 reads CASGIKNQPQHF. As DNA, the CDR3 is TGTGCCAGCGGGATAAAAAATCAGCCCCAGCATTTT.

This clonotype was detected a few times. The chain has TRBV3-1 and TRBJ2-7; D unclear. With 0 bases removed from V and 6 bases from J, the gap between germline ends came to 9 bases. The germline V gene has CDR1 LGHDT and CDR2 YNNKEL (reference sequence). The CDR3 runs 13 residues. CDR3 nucleotide sequence: TGTGCCAGCAGCCAAGACAGTTGGGGCGAGCAGTACTTC. Amino acid sequence: CASSQDSWGEQYF.

The V call is TRBV6-2 or TRBV6-3, the J call TRBJ2-2; TRBD1 aligns across 10 bases. Germline loops: CDR1 MNHEY, CDR2 SVGEGT. V lost 3 bases, J lost 3 bases, and 4 bases stayed unmatched. This CDR3 is 16 amino acids long. The CDR3, as DNA: TGTGCCAGCAGTTATTGGACAGGGGGGGACACCGGGGAGCTGTTTTTT. Translating it yields CASSYWTGGDTGELFF.

On this clonotype itself: Because the CDR3 is missing its conserved closing phenylalanine or tryptophan, this is likely a read error. The chain carries TRBV9 and TRBJ2-2, with D perhaps given as TRBD1 or TRBD2 (6 bases each). CDR1 and CDR2 from the germline V gene are SGDLS and YYNGEE. The CDR3 consists of 17 residues. Trimming removed 4 bases from V and 2 bases from J, with 18 bases in between. The CDR3 loop reads CASSPSWRGENTGELFS. The CDR3 DNA reads as TGTGCCAGCAGCCCCTCCTGGAGGGGGGAAAACACCGGGGAGCTGTTTTCT.

A remark on this clonotype: At one end, the junction sequence differs from germline, possibly due to a read error. This chain's CDR3 is CASSLAGPSSYAQSF. For the CDR3, the DNA is TGTGCCAGCAGTTTGGCGGGCCCTAGCTCCTACGCGCAGTCCTTC. V gene TRBV6-5 combines with J gene TRBJ2-7; tentative D call: TRBD2 (5 bases). The CDR3 totals 15 residues. CDR1 MNHEY and CDR2 SVGAGI come from the germline V gene.

This clonotype showed up many times. The rearrangement links TRBV14 to TRBJ1-1; D is ambiguous. Trimming pared 1 base from V and 0 bases from J, leaving 9 bases between. The CDR3 has 15 amino acids. Germline assignment: CDR1 SGHDN and CDR2 FVKESK. Written as DNA, the CDR3 is TGTGCCAGCAGCCAAGTCCCAGATGTGAACACTGAAGCTTTCTTT. It yields the protein CASSQVPDVNTEAFF.